Listed below are T cell receptor beta chains from one sample, sequenced in a study of lymphopenia after photon versus proton radiotherapy. Profiled with immunoSEQ multiplex PCR; TCRdb holds only in-frame clones, not every one. The sample has under 20,000 clones; about nine tenths are singletons. Source: peripheral blood, taken from a patient treated with photon-based radiotherapy. Receptor source: a man aged 60 to 69 with pancreatic cancer. Each CDR3 is given with its conserved first and last residue. The D gene is left open where the match is weak. Clone size, where shown, is once, few, many, or a class for clones that have expanded.

D: -; J: TRBJ2-2; V: TRBV6-1; size: -; CDR3: CASEPGTGNTGELFF; DNA: TGTGCCAGCGAACCCGGGACGGGTAACACCGGGGAGCTGTTTTTT
D: -; J: TRBJ1-2; V: TRBV27; size: -; CDR3: CASSPKIPPPWSFYGYTF; DNA: TGTGCCAGCAGTCCTAAAATCCCCCCACCATGGAGCTTCTATGGCTACACCTTC
D: TRBD1; J: TRBJ2-2; V: TRBV19; size: once; CDR3: CASRLRQGTGELFF; DNA: TGTGCCAGTAGGCTTAGACAGGGGACCGGGGAGCTGTTTTTT
D: -; J: TRBJ2-7; V: TRBV21-1; size: -; CDR3: CASSKEGRTYEQYF; DNA: TGTGCCAGCAGCAAAGAGGGCAGAACCTACGAGCAGTACTTC
D: -; J: TRBJ2-7; V: TRBV9; size: -; CDR3: CASSPWATDYEQYF; DNA: TGTGCCAGCAGCCCTTGGGCGACGGACTACGAGCAGTACTTC
D: -; J: TRBJ2-7; V: TRBV7-9; size: -; CDR3: CASSPPGTVSSYEQYF; DNA: TGTGCCAGCAGCCCCCCCGGGACTGTAAGCTCCTACGAGCAGTACTTC
D: -; J: TRBJ1-1; V: TRBV10-3; size: -; CDR3: CAISETGSDTEAFF; DNA: TGTGCCATCAGTGAGACAGGGTCGGACACTGAAGCTTTCTTT
D: -; J: TRBJ2-7; V: TRBV6-1; size: -; CDR3: CASSEQWSSYEQYF; DNA: TGTGCCAGCAGTGAACAATGGAGCTCCTACGAGCAGTACTTC
D: -; J: TRBJ2-5; V: TRBV5-1; size: -; CDR3: CASSTIGGALETQYF; DNA: TGCGCCAGCAGCACGATCGGAGGGGCCCTAGAGACCCAGTACTTC
D: -; J: TRBJ2-3; V: TRBV30; size: -; CDR3: CAWSVSRDTQYF; DNA: TGTGCCTGGAGTGTAAGCAGAGATACGCAGTATTTT
D: -; J: TRBJ2-4; V: TRBV5-1; size: -; CDR3: CASSSIAKNIQYF; DNA: TGCGCCAGCAGTTCAATAGCCAAAAACATTCAGTACTTC
D: TRBD1; J: TRBJ1-2; V: TRBV5-4; size: -; CDR3: CASSPTGEMYGYTF; DNA: TGTGCCAGCAGCCCCACAGGGGAAATGTATGGCTACACCTTC
D: -; J: TRBJ2-5; V: TRBV29-1; size: -; CDR3: CSVEFLTRQETQYF; DNA: TGCAGCGTTGAGTTCCTGACCCGTCAAGAGACCCAGTACTTC
D: -; J: TRBJ1-2; V: TRBV5-1; size: -; CDR3: CASSFDINYGYTF; DNA: TGCGCCAGCAGTTTCGACATAAACTATGGCTACACCTTC
D: TRBD2; J: TRBJ2-7; V: TRBV6-1; size: -; CDR3: CASSERAGTRGGEQYF; DNA: TGTGCCAGCAGTGAGCGGGCCGGGACTAGGGGCGGCGAGCAGTACTTC
D: -; J: TRBJ2-1; V: TRBV19; size: -; CDR3: CASSIVVGNEQFF; DNA: TGTGCCAGTAGTATAGTAGTTGGGAATGAGCAGTTCTTC
D: -; J: TRBJ1-2; V: TRBV2; size: -; CDR3: CASSEWGDGRSNGYTF; DNA: TGTGCCAGCAGTGAATGGGGCGATGGGCGATCCAATGGCTACACCTTC
D: TRBD2; J: TRBJ2-7; V: TRBV5-4; size: -; CDR3: CASSLVSGGAVEQYF; DNA: TGTGCCAGCAGCTTGGTTAGCGGGGGGGCCGTCGAGCAGTACTTC
D: -; J: TRBJ2-7; V: TRBV9; size: -; CDR3: CASSAGTHYEQYF; DNA: TGTGCCAGCAGTGCCGGGACACACTACGAGCAGTACTTC
D: TRBD2; J: TRBJ2-5; V: TRBV10-2; size: -; CDR3: CASSGVAGQTQYF; DNA: TGCGCCAGCAGTGGAGTAGCGGGGCAGACCCAGTACTTC
D: TRBD2; J: TRBJ2-5; V: TRBV5-1; size: -; CDR3: CASSEGLAGGRETQYF; DNA: TGCGCCAGCAGCGAGGGACTAGCGGGGGGTCGGGAGACCCAGTACTTC
D: -; J: TRBJ2-1; V: TRBV6-1; size: -; CDR3: CASRGRGSSYNEQFF; DNA: TGTGCCAGCAGGGGTAGGGGAAGCTCCTACAATGAGCAGTTCTTC
D: -; J: TRBJ2-7; V: TRBV30; size: -; CDR3: CAWSVGGDSYEQYF; DNA: TGTGCCTGGAGTGTTGGCGGGGATTCCTACGAGCAGTACTTC
D: -; J: TRBJ2-3; V: TRBV7-3; size: -; CDR3: CASSLRRTNTDTQYF; DNA: TGTGCCAGCAGCTTAAGGCGGACCAACACAGATACGCAGTATTTT
D: TRBD1; J: TRBJ2-3; V: TRBV28; size: -; CDR3: CATQTGITQYF; DNA: TGTGCCACCCAGACAGGGATTACGCAGTATTTT
D: TRBD2; J: TRBJ2-3; V: TRBV30; size: -; CDR3: CAWSTGLAGSTDTQYF; DNA: TGTGCCTGGAGTACGGGACTAGCGGGGAGCACAGATACGCAGTATTTT
D: TRBD1; J: TRBJ1-3; V: TRBV19; size: once; CDR3: CASTRTGGASGNTIYF; DNA: TGTGCCAGTACCCGGACAGGGGGCGCGTCTGGAAACACCATATATTTT
D: -; J: TRBJ1-6; V: TRBV5-4; size: -; CDR3: CASSLAGSTYNSPLHF; DNA: TGTGCCAGCAGCTTGGCCGGCAGCACATATAATTCACCCCTCCACTTT